This entry describes one T cell receptor (beta chain). Its antigen is unknown. The data belong to a study of Tregs in tolerant kidney transplant recipients. The study, taken as a whole, reports: Tregs expanded with activated donor B cells seemed most donor-specific. Validation in larger populations is needed because few patients were studied.

The V gene's germline CDR1 is MNHEY and CDR2 SVGAGI. The CDR3 consists of 11 residues. V was shortened by 8 bases and J by 5 bases, with 9 bases between the two germline ends. Unstimulated regulatory T cells (CD4+CD25+CD127-), CD4+CD25- non-regulatory cells, CD4 and CD8 cells were FACS-sorted from thawed PBMCs. Repertoires were generated with immunoSEQ multiplex PCR, while TCRdb's copy carries only in-frame clones and drops some. The sample holds tens of thousands of clones, around nine tenths seen once. The chain joins TRBV6-5 to TRBJ2-5; D is ambiguous. Sequenced material: CD8+ T cells from blood. The receptor's source is a human donor in good health. The CDR3 protein is CASQKGETQYF. CDR3 DNA sequence: TGTGCCAGCCAAAAAGGGGAGACCCAGTACTTC.